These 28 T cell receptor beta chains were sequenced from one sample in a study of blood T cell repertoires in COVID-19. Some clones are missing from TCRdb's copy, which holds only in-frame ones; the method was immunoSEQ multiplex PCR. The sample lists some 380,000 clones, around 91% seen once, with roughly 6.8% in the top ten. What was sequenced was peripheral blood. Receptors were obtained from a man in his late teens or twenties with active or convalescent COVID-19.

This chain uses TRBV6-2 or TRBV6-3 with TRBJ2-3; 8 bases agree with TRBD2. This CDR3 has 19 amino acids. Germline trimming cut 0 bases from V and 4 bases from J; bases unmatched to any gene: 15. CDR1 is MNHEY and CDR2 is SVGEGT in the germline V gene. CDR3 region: CASSYSNIGGGRTPDTQYF. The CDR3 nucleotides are TGTGCCAGCAGTTACTCGAACATTGGAGGCGGGAGGACCCCAGATACGCAGTATTTT.

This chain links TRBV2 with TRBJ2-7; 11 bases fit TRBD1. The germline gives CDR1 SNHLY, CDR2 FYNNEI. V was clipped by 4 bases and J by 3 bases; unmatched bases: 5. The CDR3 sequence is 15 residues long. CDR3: CASSAGQGVIYEQYF. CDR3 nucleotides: TGTGCCAGCAGTGCGGGACAGGGGGTGATCTACGAGCAGTACTTC.

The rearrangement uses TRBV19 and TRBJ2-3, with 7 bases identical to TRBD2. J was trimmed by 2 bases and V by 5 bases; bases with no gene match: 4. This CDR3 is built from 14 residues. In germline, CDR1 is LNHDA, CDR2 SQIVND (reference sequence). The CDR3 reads CASSWSGVTDTQYF. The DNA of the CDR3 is TGTGCCAGTAGTTGGAGCGGGGTCACAGATACGCAGTATTTT.

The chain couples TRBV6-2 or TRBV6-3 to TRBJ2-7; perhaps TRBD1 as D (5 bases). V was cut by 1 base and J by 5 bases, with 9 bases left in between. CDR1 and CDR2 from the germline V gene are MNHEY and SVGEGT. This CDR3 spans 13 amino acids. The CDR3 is CASSYFQGNEQYF. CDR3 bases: TGTGCCAGCAGTTACTTCCAGGGCAACGAGCAGTACTTC.

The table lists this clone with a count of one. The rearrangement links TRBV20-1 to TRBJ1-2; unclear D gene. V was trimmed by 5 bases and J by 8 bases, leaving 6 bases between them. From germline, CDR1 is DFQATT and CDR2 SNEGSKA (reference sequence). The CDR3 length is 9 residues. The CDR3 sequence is CSAHSGYTF. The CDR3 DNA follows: TGCAGTGCTCATTCAGGCTACACCTTC.

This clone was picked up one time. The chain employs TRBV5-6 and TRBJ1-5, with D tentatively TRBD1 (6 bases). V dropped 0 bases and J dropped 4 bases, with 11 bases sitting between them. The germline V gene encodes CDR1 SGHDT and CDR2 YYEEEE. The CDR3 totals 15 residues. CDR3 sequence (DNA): TGTGCCAGCAGCTTGGCGCCAGGGGTTAATCAGCCCCAGCATTTT. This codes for CASSLAPGVNQPQHF.

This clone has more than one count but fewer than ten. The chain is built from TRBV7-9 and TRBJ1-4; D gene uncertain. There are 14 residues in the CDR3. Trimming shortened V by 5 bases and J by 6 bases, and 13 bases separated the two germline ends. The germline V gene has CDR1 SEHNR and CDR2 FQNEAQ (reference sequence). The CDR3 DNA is TGTGCCAGCAGCGTACAGCTAACCGATGAAAAACTGTTTTTT. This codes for CASSVQLTDEKLFF.

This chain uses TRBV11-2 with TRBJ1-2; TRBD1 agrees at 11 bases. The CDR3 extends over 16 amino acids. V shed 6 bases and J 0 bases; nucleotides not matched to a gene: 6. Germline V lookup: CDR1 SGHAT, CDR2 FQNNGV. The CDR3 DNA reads TGTGCCAGCAGGTCACCGGGACAGGGGGCTAACTATGGCTACACCTTC. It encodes CASRSPGQGANYGYTF.

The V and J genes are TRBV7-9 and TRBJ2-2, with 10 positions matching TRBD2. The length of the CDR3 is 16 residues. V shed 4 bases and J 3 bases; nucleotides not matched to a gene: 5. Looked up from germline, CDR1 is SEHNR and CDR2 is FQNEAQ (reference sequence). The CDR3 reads CASSSSLAGDTGELFF. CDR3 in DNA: TGTGCCAGCAGCTCTAGTCTAGCGGGAGACACCGGGGAGCTGTTTTTT.

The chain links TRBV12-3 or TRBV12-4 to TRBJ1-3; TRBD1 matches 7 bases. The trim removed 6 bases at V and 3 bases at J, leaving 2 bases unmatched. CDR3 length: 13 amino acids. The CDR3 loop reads CASSGTDGNTIYF. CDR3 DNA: TGTGCCAGCAGCGGGACAGATGGAAACACCATATATTTT.

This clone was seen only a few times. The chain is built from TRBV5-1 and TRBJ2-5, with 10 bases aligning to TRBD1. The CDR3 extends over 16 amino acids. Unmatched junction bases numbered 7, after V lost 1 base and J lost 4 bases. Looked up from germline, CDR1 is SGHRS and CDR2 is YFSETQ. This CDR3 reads CASSLRGQGVGETQYF. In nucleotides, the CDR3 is TGCGCCAGCAGCTTGAGAGGACAGGGGGTAGGAGAGACCCAGTACTTC.

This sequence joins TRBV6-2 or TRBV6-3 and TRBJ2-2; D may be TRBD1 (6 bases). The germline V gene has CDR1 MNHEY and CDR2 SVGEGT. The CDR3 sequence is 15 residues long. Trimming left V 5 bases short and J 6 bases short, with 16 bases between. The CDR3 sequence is CASSITGIDAGELFF. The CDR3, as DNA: TGTGCCAGCAGTATAACAGGGATAGATGCCGGGGAGCTGTTTTTT.

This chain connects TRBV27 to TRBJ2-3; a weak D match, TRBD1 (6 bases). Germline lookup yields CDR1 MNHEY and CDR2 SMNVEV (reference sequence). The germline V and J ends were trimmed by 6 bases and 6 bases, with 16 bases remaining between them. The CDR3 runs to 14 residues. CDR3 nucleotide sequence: TGTGCCAGCAGCCACCCCTTAACAGGGGATACGCAGTATTTT. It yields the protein CASSHPLTGDTQYF.

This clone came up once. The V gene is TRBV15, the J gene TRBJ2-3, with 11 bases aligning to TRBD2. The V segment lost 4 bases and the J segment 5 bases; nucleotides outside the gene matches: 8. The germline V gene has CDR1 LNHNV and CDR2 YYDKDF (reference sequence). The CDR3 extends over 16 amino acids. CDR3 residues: CATSTLAGGGRDTQYF. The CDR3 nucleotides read TGTGCCACCAGCACGCTAGCGGGGGGTGGGCGAGATACGCAGTATTTT.

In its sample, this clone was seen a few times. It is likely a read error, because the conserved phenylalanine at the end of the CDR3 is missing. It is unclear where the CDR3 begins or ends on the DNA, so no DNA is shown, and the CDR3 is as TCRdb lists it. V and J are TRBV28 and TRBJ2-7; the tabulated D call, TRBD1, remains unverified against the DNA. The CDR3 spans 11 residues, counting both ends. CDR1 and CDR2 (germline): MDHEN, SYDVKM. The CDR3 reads CASRKQGWWVI.

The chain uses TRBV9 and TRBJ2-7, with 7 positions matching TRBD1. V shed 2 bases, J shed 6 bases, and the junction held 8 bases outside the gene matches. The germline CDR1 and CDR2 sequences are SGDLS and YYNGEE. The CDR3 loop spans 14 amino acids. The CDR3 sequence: CASSVGQVTSEQYF. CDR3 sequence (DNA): TGTGCCAGCAGCGTCGGACAGGTAACAAGCGAGCAGTACTTC.

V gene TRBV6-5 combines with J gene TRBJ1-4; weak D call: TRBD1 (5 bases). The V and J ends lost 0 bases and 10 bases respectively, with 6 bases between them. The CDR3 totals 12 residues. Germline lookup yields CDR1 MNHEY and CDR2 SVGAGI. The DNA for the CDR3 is TGTGCCAGCAGTTACTCGGGGGGAAAACTGTTTTTT. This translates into CASSYSGGKLFF.

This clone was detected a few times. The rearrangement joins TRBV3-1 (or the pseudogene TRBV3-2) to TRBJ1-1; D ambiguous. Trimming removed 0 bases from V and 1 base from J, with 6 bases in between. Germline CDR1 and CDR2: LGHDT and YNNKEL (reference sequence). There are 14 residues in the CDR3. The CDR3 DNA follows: TGTGCCAGCAGCCAAGAAGCGGAGAACACTGAAGCTTTCTTT. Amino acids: CASSQEAENTEAFF.

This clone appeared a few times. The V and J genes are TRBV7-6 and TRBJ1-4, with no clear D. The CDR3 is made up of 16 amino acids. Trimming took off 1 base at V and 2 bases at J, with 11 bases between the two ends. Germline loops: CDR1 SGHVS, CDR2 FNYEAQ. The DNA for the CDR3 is TGTGCCAGCAGCTTAGGAGGTGGCGTTACTAATGAAAAACTGTTTTTT. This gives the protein CASSLGGGVTNEKLFF.

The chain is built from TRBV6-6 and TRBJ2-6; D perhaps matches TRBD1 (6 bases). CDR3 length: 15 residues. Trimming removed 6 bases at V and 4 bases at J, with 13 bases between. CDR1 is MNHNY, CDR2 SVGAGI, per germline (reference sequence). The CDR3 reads CASSRQAQGANVLTF. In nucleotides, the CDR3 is TGTGCCAGCAGCCGACAGGCGCAAGGGGCCAACGTCCTGACTTTC.

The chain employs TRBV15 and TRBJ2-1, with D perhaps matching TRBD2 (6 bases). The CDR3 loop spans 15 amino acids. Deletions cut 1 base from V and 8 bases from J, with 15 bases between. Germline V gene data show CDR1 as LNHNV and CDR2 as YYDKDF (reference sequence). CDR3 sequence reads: CATSRADYFVDEQFF. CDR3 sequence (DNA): TGTGCCACCAGCAGAGCGGACTATTTTGTCGATGAGCAGTTCTTC. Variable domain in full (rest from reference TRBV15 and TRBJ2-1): DAMVIQNPRYQVTQFGKPVTLSCSQTLNHNVMYWYQQKSSQAPKLLFHYYDKDFNNEADTPDNFQSRRPNTSFCFLDIRSPGLGDTAMYLCATSRADYFVDEQFFGPGTRLTVL.

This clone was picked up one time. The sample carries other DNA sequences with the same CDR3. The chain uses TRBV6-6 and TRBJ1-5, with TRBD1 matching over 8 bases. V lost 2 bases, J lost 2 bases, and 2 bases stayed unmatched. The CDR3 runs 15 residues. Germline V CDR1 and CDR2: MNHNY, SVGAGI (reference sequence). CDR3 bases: TGTGCCAGCAGTTACATGGGACAGGGCAATCAGCCCCAGCATTTT. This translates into CASSYMGQGNQPQHF.

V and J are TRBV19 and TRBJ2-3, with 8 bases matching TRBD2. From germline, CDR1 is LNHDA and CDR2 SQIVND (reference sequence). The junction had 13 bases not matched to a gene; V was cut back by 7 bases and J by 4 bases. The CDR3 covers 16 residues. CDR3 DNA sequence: TGTGCCAGTACCCCCGGGAGGGGAGGGGCGGCAGATACGCAGTATTTT. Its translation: CASTPGRGGAADTQYF.

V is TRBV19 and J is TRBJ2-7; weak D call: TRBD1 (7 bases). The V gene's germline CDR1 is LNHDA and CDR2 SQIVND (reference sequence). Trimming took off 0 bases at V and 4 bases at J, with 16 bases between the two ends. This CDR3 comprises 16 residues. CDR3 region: CASSIEPGPGGYEQYF. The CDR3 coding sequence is TGTGCCAGTAGTATAGAGCCCGGGCCAGGGGGGTACGAGCAGTACTTC.

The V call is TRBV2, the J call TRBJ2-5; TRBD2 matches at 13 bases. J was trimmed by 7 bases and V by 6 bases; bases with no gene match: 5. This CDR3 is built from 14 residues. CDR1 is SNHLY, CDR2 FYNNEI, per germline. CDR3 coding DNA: TGTGCCAGCAGGGGACTAGCGGGGAAGTGGACCCAGTACTTC. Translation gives CASRGLAGKWTQYF.

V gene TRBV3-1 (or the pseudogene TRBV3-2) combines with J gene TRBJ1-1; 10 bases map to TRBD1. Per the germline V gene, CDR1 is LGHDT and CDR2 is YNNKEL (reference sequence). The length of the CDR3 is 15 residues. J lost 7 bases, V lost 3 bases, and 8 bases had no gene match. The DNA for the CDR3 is TGTGCCAGCAGCCACAAGACAGGGGGCTTTAATGAAGCTTTCTTT. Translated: CASSHKTGGFNEAFF.

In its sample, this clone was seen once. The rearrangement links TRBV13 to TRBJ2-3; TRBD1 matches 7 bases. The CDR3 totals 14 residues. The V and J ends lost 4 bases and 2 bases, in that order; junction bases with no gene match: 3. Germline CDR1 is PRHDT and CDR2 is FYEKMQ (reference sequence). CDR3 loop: CASSSGQVTDTQYF. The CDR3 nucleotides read TGTGCCAGCAGCTCCGGACAGGTCACAGATACGCAGTATTTT.

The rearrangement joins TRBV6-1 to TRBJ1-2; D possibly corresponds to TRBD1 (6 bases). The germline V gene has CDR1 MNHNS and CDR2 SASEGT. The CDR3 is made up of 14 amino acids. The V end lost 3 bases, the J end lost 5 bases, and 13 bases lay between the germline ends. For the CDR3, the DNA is TGTGCCAGCAGTGATTCCCATACAGGGTATGGCTACACCTTC. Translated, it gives CASSDSHTGYGYTF.